A selection of T cell receptor beta chains follows, all from one sample in a study of T cell responses to AZD1222 COVID-19 vaccine. Some clones are missing from TCRdb's copy, which holds only in-frame ones; the method was immunoSEQ multiplex PCR. The repertoire includes about 140,000 clones, 91% of them detected once, and about 7.5% sits in the top ten. Source: peripheral blood, taken 28 days after the second dose of the MenACWY control vaccine. The receptors here all came from an adult who received the MenACWY meningococcal vaccine as a control. The CDR3 runs from the conserved cysteine through the conserved F or W. The order of the fields is D gene, clone size, J gene, V gene, CDR3 DNA, CDR3 protein. The D gene is left open where the match is weak. A clone size is listed for some rows: how often the clone was seen (once, few, many), or a class if it is expanded.

>TRBD1|.|TRBJ2-7|TRBV19
TGTGCCAGTAGTATAGGGACAGGCTCCTACGAGCAGTACTTC
CASSIGTGSYEQYF
>.|.|TRBJ1-2|TRBV5-1
TGCGCCAGCAGCTTAATGGGACCTAACTATGGCTACACCTTC
CASSLMGPNYGYTF
>.|.|TRBJ2-7|TRBV11-2
TGTGCCAGCAGCTTAGCGGGCAGGGCCTACGAGCAGTACTTC
CASSLAGRAYEQYF
>TRBD2|.|TRBJ2-1|TRBV18
TGTGCCAGCTCACTTTCTCTTGGACTAGCGGGACTAAGCTCCTACAATGAGCAGTTCTTC
CASSLSLGLAGLSSYNEQFF
>TRBD1|.|TRBJ2-7|TRBV4-1
TGCGCCAGCAGCCAAGCCGGGACAGTCTCCTACGAGCAGTACTTC
CASSQAGTVSYEQYF
>.|.|TRBJ2-7|TRBV2
TGTGCCAGCAGTCCTGACACGCCACGGGCCTACGAGCAGTACTTC
CASSPDTPRAYEQYF
>.|.|TRBJ1-1|TRBV7-9
TGTGCCAGCAGCTTATTGGGGGAGAACACTGAAGCTTTCTTT
CASSLLGENTEAFF
>TRBD2|.|TRBJ2-2|TRBV7-2
TGTGCCAGCAGCTTACCAGCGGGGATGAACACCGGGGAGCTGTTTTTT
CASSLPAGMNTGELFF
>.|.|TRBJ1-2|TRBV6-5
TGTGCCAGCAGTTACTCGATGGAGCTCGACTACACCTTC
CASSYSMELDYTF
>.|.|TRBJ2-2|TRBV15
TGTGCCACCAGCAGAGATATCGGGGAGGCCTATACCGGGGAGCTGTTTTTT
CATSRDIGEAYTGELFF
>.|few|TRBJ2-7|TRBV7-2
TGTGCCAGCAGCTTAACCGCTGCCTACGAGCAGTACTTC
CASSLTAAYEQYF
>TRBD2|.|TRBJ2-3|TRBV5-1
TGCGCCAGCAGCGAATATTCTCGCGGGAGGCCCTCGCACCGCACAGATACGCAGTATTTT
CASSEYSRGRPSHRTDTQYF
>TRBD2|.|TRBJ2-5|TRBV28
TGTGCCAGCAGTTTAGCGGGGGGCCCGAGGGAGACCCAGTACTTC
CASSLAGGPRETQYF
>.|.|TRBJ1-6|TRBV2
TGTGCCAGCAGACCGACAGGTAGCTCCTATAATTCACCCCTCCACTTT
CASRPTGSSYNSPLHF
>.|.|TRBJ2-1|TRBV2
TGTGCCAGCAGTGAGATGGCGGAGGGCAATGAGCAGTTCTTC
CASSEMAEGNEQFF
>.|.|TRBJ2-2|TRBV11-3
TGTGCCAGCAGCCCCAGGGGGGACAGCCGCACCGGGGAGCTGTTTTTT
CASSPRGDSRTGELFF
>TRBD1|.|TRBJ2-4|TRBV27
TGTGCCAGCAGTTTCCTGGACAGGCTGGACATTCAGTACTTC
CASSFLDRLDIQYF
>.|few|TRBJ2-2|TRBV21-1
TGTGCCAGCAGCAAAGGAAACACCGGGGAGCTGTTTTTT
CASSKGNTGELFF
>TRBD2|.|TRBJ2-3|TRBV11-2
TGTGCCAGCAGCTTAGCGCTAGCGGGAGGTGCAGATACGCAGTATTTT
CASSLALAGGADTQYF
>.|.|TRBJ2-3|TRBV7-2
TGTGCCAGCAGCTTAGTGATCATTGAACGAACGCAGTATTTT
CASSLVIIERTQYF
>.|.|TRBJ2-4|TRBV28
TGTGCCAGCAGTTTAATAGATGGGGCCAAAAACATTCAGTACTTC
CASSLIDGAKNIQYF
>TRBD2|.|TRBJ2-1|TRBV27
TGTGCCACCTCTCTAGCGGGAGGGTACAATGAGCAGTTCTTC
CATSLAGGYNEQFF
>TRBD1|.|TRBJ2-2|TRBV10-3
TGTGCCATCAGTGACACAGGGGGCGTCGGGGAGCTGTTTTTT
CAISDTGGVGELFF
>TRBD2|.|TRBJ2-3|TRBV6-2/TRBV6-3
TGTGCCAGCAGCGGGACTAGCGGGGGCACAGATACGCAGTATTTT
CASSGTSGGTDTQYF
>.|.|TRBJ2-7|TRBV19
TGTGCCAGTAGTATTATCGGCAGGGTTGGTGAGCAGTACTTC
CASSIIGRVGEQYF
>.|.|TRBJ2-7|TRBV18
TGTGCCAGCTCACCTGCTGGCGCAGAAACCTACGAGCAGTACTTC
CASSPAGAETYEQYF
>.|.|TRBJ2-5|TRBV10-3
TGTGCCATCAGTGAGGTACAGGGTGGGGAGACCCAGTACTTC
CAISEVQGGETQYF
>.|.|TRBJ2-1|TRBV6-5
TGTGCCAGCAGGGCGACGTCCTACAATGAGCAGTTCTTC
CASRATSYNEQFF
>.|.|TRBJ2-2|TRBV19
TGTGCCAGTAGTACCCGGACAGACCACACCGGGGAGCTGTTTTTT
CASSTRTDHTGELFF
>TRBD1|.|TRBJ2-5|TRBV24-1
TGTGCCACCAGTGACCACGCCACGACAGGGGGAGAGACCCAGTACTTC
CATSDHATTGGETQYF
>.|.|TRBJ2-7|TRBV28
TGTGCCAGCAGCAGGTACGAGCAGTACTTC
CASSRYEQYF
>.|.|TRBJ1-3|TRBV5-1
TGCGCCAGCAGTCCAGAATCTGGAAACACCATATATTTT
CASSPESGNTIYF
>.|.|TRBJ1-6|TRBV9
TGTGCCAGCAGCGCGGAACAGGGTTTGGCTCACTCACCCCTCCACTTT
CASSAEQGLAHSPLHF
>.|.|TRBJ2-5|TRBV29-1
TGCAGCGTTGGTCAGGGTTTAGGGGAGACCCAGTACTTC
CSVGQGLGETQYF
>TRBD2|.|TRBJ2-7|TRBV19
TGTGCCAGTAGTATAAGAAGCGGGGGAACCTACGAGCAGTACTTC
CASSIRSGGTYEQYF
>.|few|TRBJ2-6|TRBV13
TGTGCCAGCAGCTTACAGGGTTCCTCTGGGGCCAACGTCCTGACTTTC
CASSLQGSSGANVLTF
>.|.|TRBJ1-4|TRBV6-5
TGTGCCAGCAGTTACTCGAGGGGACCTAATGAAAAACTGTTTTTT
CASSYSRGPNEKLFF
>TRBD2|few|TRBJ2-4|TRBV13
TGTGCCAGCAGCTTAGGAAGAGCGGGGGGGCCCAAAAACATTCAGTACTTC
CASSLGRAGGPKNIQYF
>.|few|TRBJ1-2|TRBV6-5
TGTGCCAGCAGATTACAGCGCGAGGGCCACTATGGCTACACCTTC
CASRLQREGHYGYTF
>.|.|TRBJ2-7|TRBV21-1
TGTGCCAGCTCAAGGGACAGCGCAGACCCCATCTACGAGCAGTACTTC
CASSRDSADPIYEQYF
>.|.|TRBJ2-5|TRBV11-3
TGTGCCAGCAGCTTAGGGTGGGGAACACAAGAGACCCAGTACTTC
CASSLGWGTQETQYF
>TRBD1|.|TRBJ2-7|TRBV7-3
TGTGCCAGCAGCCCCGTTACAGGGGCCGAGCAGTACTTC
CASSPVTGAEQYF
>.|once|TRBJ2-5|TRBV14
TGTGCCAGCAGCCAATTGGGTCTTATTGGGCGGCAAGAGACCCAGTACTTC
CASSQLGLIGRQETQYF
>.|.|TRBJ1-2|TRBV19
TGTGCCAGTAGTATAAGAGAGGGGTTCCTCTTTGGCTACACCTTC
CASSIREGFLFGYTF
>.|.|TRBJ1-5|TRBV6-2/TRBV6-3
TGTGCCAGCAGTTACTCGGCAGAGGACATTGGCAATCAGCCCCAGCATTTT
CASSYSAEDIGNQPQHF
>.|.|TRBJ2-5|TRBV19
TGTGCCAGTAGTATAATCGCACAGGTCGGAGAGACCCAGTACTTC
CASSIIAQVGETQYF
>.|.|TRBJ1-4|TRBV2
TGTGCCAGCACCATGGAACTGGAGCGAGGCGGAAAACTGTTTTTT
CASTMELERGGKLFF
>.|.|TRBJ2-6|TRBV29-1
TGCAGCGTTGCCGGGGTCGGGGCCAACGTCCTGACTTTC
CSVAGVGANVLTF
>TRBD2|.|TRBJ2-1|TRBV10-3
TGTGCCATCAGTGATACTAGCGGGGGATACAATGAGCAGTTCTTC
CAISDTSGGYNEQFF
>.|once|TRBJ2-3|TRBV10-3
TGTGCCATCAGTGAGTCGAGTTGGAGTACGCAGTATTTT
CAISESSWSTQYF
>TRBD1|.|TRBJ2-7|TRBV2
TGTGCCAGCAGTGAAGGGATTCCGGGACAGGGCTACGAGCAGTACTTC
CASSEGIPGQGYEQYF
>.|.|TRBJ2-2|TRBV7-9
TGTGCCAGCAGGGGGTCGAGGGAAAACGCGAACACCGGGGAGCTGTTTTTT
CASRGSRENANTGELFF
>.|.|TRBJ1-4|TRBV2
TGTGCCAGCGGCATCAGGGTTAAGGAAAAACTGTTTTTT
CASGIRVKEKLFF
>TRBD1|once|TRBJ1-2|TRBV7-2
TGTGCCAGCAGCTTGCGGACAGGGCACTATGGCTACACCTTC
CASSLRTGHYGYTF
>TRBD1|.|TRBJ1-4|TRBV28
TGTGCCAGCAGCAGGGGGGGCGAAAAACTGTTTTTT
CASSRGGEKLFF
>TRBD1|.|TRBJ2-5|TRBV7-2
TGTGCCAGCAGCGCCGGGACAGGGAGAGAGACCCAGTACTTC
CASSAGTGRETQYF